The subject of this entry is one TCR beta chain. The data derive from a study of chemoradiotherapy in HPV16-positive cancers. Assay used: immunoSEQ multiplex PCR; TCRdb lists only in-frame clones, some missing. The data contain over 10,000 clones, about 80% of them singletons. This clonotype was sampled from a human donor with HPV-associated anogenital cancer. Specimen collection occurred from a patient who underwent chemoradiotherapy.

The CDR3 spells CASSLQGLPEAFF. The CDR3 region has the DNA TGTGCCAGCAGCCTACAGGGGCTCCCTGAAGCTTTCTTT. The gene calls are TRBV28 and TRBJ1-1; 7 bases align to TRBD1. CDR1 is MDHEN and CDR2 is SYDVKM in the germline V gene. This CDR3 has 13 amino acids. J lost 6 bases, V lost 6 bases, and 7 bases had no gene match.